This is a list of T cell receptor beta chains from one sample in a study of HIV-infected patients and healthy controls. Via MiXCR, TCRdb re-called the 5' RACE reads, giving one row per CDR3 protein. Among about 17,000 distinct CDR3 sequences, around a tenth were seen once, and the ten largest hold 2.5% to 4%. Sequenced input: blood. These TCRs come from an adult in good health. Both conserved end residues are part of each CDR3. The D gene is left open where the match is weak.

j_call | v_call | d_call | cdr3_aa
TRBJ2-6 | TRBV6-1 | . | CASSEPGRRISGANVLTF
TRBJ1-2 | TRBV4-3 | . | CASSQWIDSGDYGYTF
TRBJ2-3 | TRBV28 | . | CASSLRDGGGSTDTQYF
TRBJ2-1 | TRBV29-1 | . | CSARTVYNEQFF
TRBJ2-3 | TRBV5-1 | TRBD2 | CASRNGVAGASTDTQYF
TRBJ2-1 | TRBV3-1 | . | CASSQLGSGNEQFF
TRBJ2-4 | TRBV7-2 | . | CASSLVAFRDLRNIQYF
TRBJ1-1 | TRBV5-1 | TRBD1 | CASSAGQGPSEAFF
TRBJ1-1 | TRBV19 | . | CASSTPPGRTEAFF
TRBJ2-7 | TRBV5-1 | TRBD1 | CASSSSGTGEDEQYF
TRBJ2-3 | TRBV20-1 | TRBD2 | CSAVLPSGSIDTQYF
TRBJ2-1 | TRBV19 | . | CATSQAREQFF
TRBJ2-1 | TRBV11-2 | . | CASSLGSSYNEQFF
TRBJ2-3 | TRBV28 | . | CATGGSGAQYF
TRBJ2-3 | TRBV13 | . | CASSADPPTDTQYF
TRBJ2-3 | TRBV19 | TRBD2 | CASGLARTTDTQYF
TRBJ1-1 | TRBV5-6 | . | CASSRGLGTEAFF
TRBJ2-1 | TRBV6-2/TRBV6-3 | TRBD2 | CASSRLAGEAEFF
TRBJ2-3 | TRBV27 | . | CASSPVSFTDTQYF
TRBJ2-7 | TRBV5-1 | TRBD1 | CASSKGAQGNEQYF
TRBJ2-1 | TRBV5-1 | TRBD2 | CASSLMTSGRNNEQFF
TRBJ2-5 | TRBV6-5 | TRBD2 | CASRGLAGQETQYF
TRBJ2-7 | TRBV6-1 | TRBD1 | CASSQPGQGAKEQYF
TRBJ1-4 | TRBV27 | . | CASSFGGGGEKLFF
TRBJ2-7 | TRBV4-3 | TRBD2 | CASSQERGLAEYEQYF
TRBJ2-6 | TRBV6-2/TRBV6-3 | . | CASSSRVVSGANVLTF
TRBJ2-5 | TRBV18 | TRBD1 | CASSHSRTGVQETQYF
TRBJ1-4 | TRBV19 | TRBD1 | CASSVSGTGYEKLFF
TRBJ2-3 | TRBV5-1 | . | CASLKLGGSDTQYF
TRBJ2-5 | TRBV11-2 | . | CASSLAWTVQETQYF
TRBJ2-1 | TRBV7-8 | . | CASSLGTFSSYNEQFF
TRBJ2-1 | TRBV4-2 | TRBD1 | CASSQLGQGDGPTDEQFF
TRBJ2-2 | TRBV7-9 | TRBD2 | CASSFLTSGVYANTGELFF
TRBJ2-3 | TRBV20-1 | TRBD2 | CSAKNHASGSTDTQYF
TRBJ1-1 | TRBV29-1 | TRBD1 | CSVETGGLTEAFF
TRBJ1-5 | TRBV19 | TRBD1 | CASSIDSDGQGYWQPQHF
TRBJ2-7 | TRBV11-2 | . | CASSLVKGYEQYF
TRBJ2-1 | TRBV6-5 | TRBD1 | CASRPQGAYNEQFF
TRBJ2-1 | TRBV19 | TRBD2 | CASTMGGISYNEQFF
TRBJ2-7 | TRBV19 | TRBD2 | CASSMASGYYEQYF
TRBJ2-7 | TRBV6-5 | TRBD1 | CASSRDRGSYEQYF